This is a list of T cell receptor beta chains from one sample in a study of OX40 agonist ivuxolimab in advanced cancers. TCRdb's table, derived via immunoSEQ multiplex PCR, lists solely in-frame clones and lacks some. The sample includes about 100,000 clones, 90% seen only once; the top ten take about 1.6%. This specimen was CD4+ or CD8+ T cells sorted from blood, taken in a trial of the OX40 agonist ivuxolimab. The receptors were gathered from an adult with an advanced solid tumor such as melanoma, head and neck, liver or kidney cancer. The conserved cysteine and the conserved F or W are not part of the CDR3 here. Some rows mark clone size as missing; the rest say once, few, many or name a class of expanded clone.

V: TRBV6-6; size: -; CDR3: ASSRDSTYEQY
V: TRBV5-1; size: -; CDR3: ASSYPTGGDGYT
V: TRBV2; size: once; CDR3: ASRPGLAGGAKQF
V: TRBV23-1; size: -; CDR3: ASSQGQGRETQY
V: TRBV5-1; size: few; CDR3: ASSMPNQGTGGRQETQY
V: TRBV19; size: -; CDR3: ASSIFPAGDYGYT
V: TRBV23-1; size: -; CDR3: ASSQSIASYEQY
V: TRBV5-6; size: -; CDR3: ASRWTGGFTDTQY
V: TRBV19; size: -; CDR3: ASSIRTSGGSTDTQY
V: TRBV6-1; size: -; CDR3: ASRTGRLSYEQY
V: TRBV19; size: -; CDR3: ASRASRYTEAF
V: TRBV11-2; size: once; CDR3: ASSKLSAGRQLSYEQY
V: TRBV6-1; size: once; CDR3: ASSVGIQETQY
V: TRBV11-3; size: -; CDR3: ASRSGGQTNEKLF
V: TRBV30; size: -; CDR3: AWSAGDILWDTQY
V: TRBV14; size: -; CDR3: ASSQDLGPHQV
V: TRBV27; size: -; CDR3: ASSFWGGAIGELF
V: TRBV4-3; size: -; CDR3: ASSQDVNWETQY
V: TRBV18; size: -; CDR3: ASSPAAGGEAF
V: TRBV7-6; size: -; CDR3: ASSLSGTGYDEQY
V: TRBV20-1; size: -; CDR3: SAIDFEQY
V: TRBV23-1; size: -; CDR3: ASSQRETQY
V: TRBV5-1; size: -; CDR3: ASSLGGVYEQY
V: TRBV28; size: few; CDR3: ASSLGLTGGGPRGQPQH
V: TRBV6-5; size: -; CDR3: ASSLSGQPQH
V: TRBV28; size: once; CDR3: ASSPQHTGELF
V: TRBV7-2; size: -; CDR3: ASSAIRAGGWETQY
V: TRBV7-3; size: -; CDR3: ASSQGYRRRDQPQH
V: TRBV20-1; size: -; CDR3: SAANSYEQY
V: TRBV6-1; size: -; CDR3: ASRATGEGGEKLF
V: TRBV5-6; size: -; CDR3: ASSYRPTSGTSGGTQY
V: TRBV7-7; size: -; CDR3: ASSLNRETSREQY
V: TRBV5-1; size: -; CDR3: ASRLDRGLYEQY
V: TRBV5-1; size: -; CDR3: ASSLDGTGNEKLF
V: TRBV5-1; size: -; CDR3: ASSWGGGGGETQY
V: TRBV6-5; size: -; CDR3: ASSQFGAGGEKLF
V: TRBV7-9; size: -; CDR3: ASTPWASSDDEKLF